This T cell receptor (beta chain) was identified in a study of blood T cell repertoires in COVID-19. CDR1 is MNHEY and CDR2 is SVGAGI in the germline V gene. J lost 0 bases, V lost 2 bases, and 3 bases had no gene match. The CDR3 consists of 15 residues. In the original analysis: Reference gene primers were amplified, and this amplification served to estimate nucleated cell counts. The protocol was immunoSEQ multiplex PCR, while the TCRdb copy is restricted to in-frame clones and leaves out a portion. Clonal size and the V and J genes are those of that table, whereas D and trimming came from the DNA. Of 200,000 to 250,000 clones detected, 90% appear once; the ten largest clones hold roughly 2.5%.

This sequence joins TRBV6-5 and TRBJ2-7, with 8 bases that match TRBD1. The source is a man aged 25 to 40 with COVID-19, enrolled during active disease. Sequenced sample: peripheral blood. The chain's CDR3 is CASSYGQGSSYEQYF. The CDR3 DNA is TGTGCCAGCAGTTACGGACAGGGAAGCTCCTACGAGCAGTACTTC.